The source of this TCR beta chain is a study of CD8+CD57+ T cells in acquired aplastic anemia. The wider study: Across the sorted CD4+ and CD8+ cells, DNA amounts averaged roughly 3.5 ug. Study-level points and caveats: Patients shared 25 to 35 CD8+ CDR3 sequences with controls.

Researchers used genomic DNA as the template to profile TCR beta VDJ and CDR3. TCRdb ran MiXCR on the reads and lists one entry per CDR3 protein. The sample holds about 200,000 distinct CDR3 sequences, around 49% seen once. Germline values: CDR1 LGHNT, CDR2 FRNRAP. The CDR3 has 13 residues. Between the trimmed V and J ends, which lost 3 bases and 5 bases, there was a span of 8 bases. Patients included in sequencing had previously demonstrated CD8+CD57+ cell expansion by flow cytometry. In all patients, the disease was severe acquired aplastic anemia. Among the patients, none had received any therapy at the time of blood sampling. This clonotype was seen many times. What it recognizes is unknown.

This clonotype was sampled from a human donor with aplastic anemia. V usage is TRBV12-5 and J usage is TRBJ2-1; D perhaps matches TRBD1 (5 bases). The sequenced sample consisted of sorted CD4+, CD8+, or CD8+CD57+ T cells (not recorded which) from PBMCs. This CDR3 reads CASGFQQDNEQFF. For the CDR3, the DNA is TGTGCTAGTGGTTTCCAACAGGACAATGAGCAGTTCTTC.